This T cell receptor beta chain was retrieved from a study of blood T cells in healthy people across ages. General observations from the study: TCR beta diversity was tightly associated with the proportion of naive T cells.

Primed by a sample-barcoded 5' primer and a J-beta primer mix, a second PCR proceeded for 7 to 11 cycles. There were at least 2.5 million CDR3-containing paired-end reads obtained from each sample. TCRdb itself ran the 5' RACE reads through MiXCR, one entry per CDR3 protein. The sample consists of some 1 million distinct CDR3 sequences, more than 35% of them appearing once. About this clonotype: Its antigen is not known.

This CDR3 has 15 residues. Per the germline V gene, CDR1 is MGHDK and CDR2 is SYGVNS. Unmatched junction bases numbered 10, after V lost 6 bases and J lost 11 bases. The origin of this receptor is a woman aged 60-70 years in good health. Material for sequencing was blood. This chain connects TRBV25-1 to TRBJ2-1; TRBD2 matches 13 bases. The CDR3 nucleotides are TGTGCCAGCAGCACAACCGGGACTAGCGGGGCCAAGCAGTTCTTC. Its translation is CASSTTGTSGAKQFF.